This TCR beta chain came from a study of molecular identifiers for immune sequencing clone quantification. Study information: In replicates, RNA taken from roughly 20,000 or 100,000 naive CD8 cells was divided five ways, and four portions underwent sequencing. The study's findings and limits: Spiked Jurkat TCR RNA equivalent to one cell reportedly surfaced among some 1 million naive cells.

Concerning this clonotype itself: Its antigen is unidentified.

TCR libraries were built in bulk with a published protocol and specific TCR primers. TCRdb reanalysed the PCR reads using MiXCR and keeps one entry per CDR3 protein. The table lists some 580,000 distinct CDR3 sequences, less than 30% of them singletons. Germline V lookup: CDR1 MDHEN, CDR2 SYDVKM. V was cut by 3 bases and J by 2 bases, with 17 bases left in between. CDR3 length: 16 residues. When naive CD8 T cells were sorted, they were gated as CD8+CD4-CCR7+CD45RA+. The V gene is TRBV28, the J gene TRBJ2-7; D may match TRBD1 or TRBD2 (5 bases each). This receptor was obtained from a human donor in good health. Some libraries in this study had Jurkat cell RNA spiked in. The specimen was naive CD8+ T cells from blood, with Jurkat cell RNA spiked in. Subset meaning: FACS-sorted CD8+CD4-CCR7+CD45RA+ naive T cells. CDR3 bases: TGTGCCAGCAGTTTTCCGGGACGGGAAGGGACCTACGAGCAGTACTTC. The encoded protein is CASSFPGREGTYEQYF.